This TCR beta chain was recovered during a study of blood T cell repertoires in COVID-19. About the research overall: There were acute and convalescent COVID-19 samples, and they came from the United States, Italy and Spain. Sources were T cells, B-cell-depleted T cells, or PBMCs; the material itself was cDNA or gDNA.

The authors' processing: Estimated nucleated cell counts came from reference gene primer amplification. Data came from immunoSEQ multiplex PCR; TCRdb stores just in-frame clones and leaves some out. V and J calls and clone size are those listed in that table; D and trimming were worked out from the DNA. The data contain about 90,000 clones, approximately 83% of them singletons. Germline V gives CDR1 LGHNA, CDR2 YNFKEQ. V dropped 1 base and J dropped 4; count of bases not matched to a gene: 16. The CDR3 is made up of 18 amino acids. The sequenced material came from peripheral blood. The chain recombines TRBV4-2 with TRBJ2-7, with TRBD2 matching over 7 bases. This receptor was obtained from a woman of 80 years or more with active or convalescent COVID-19. CDR3 bases: TGTGCCAGCAGCCAAGCGGAGCTAGCGGAGACGTGGGGTTACGAGCAGTACTTC. Translated: CASSQAELAETWGYEQYF.